The 8 T cell receptor beta chains in this list originate from one sample, sequenced in a study of blood T cell repertoires in COVID-19. Libraries were prepared by immunoSEQ multiplex PCR; TCRdb keeps only in-frame clonotypes and omits some of them. The table records tens of thousands of clones, 70% to 90% of them present only once. Sequenced material: peripheral blood. The receptors stem from a woman aged 80 or older with active or convalescent COVID-19.

J is TRBJ1-1 and V is TRBV3-1 (or the pseudogene TRBV3-2); 9 bases are a match to TRBD1. The CDR3 extends over 14 amino acids. V dropped 4 bases and J dropped 4; count of bases not matched to a gene: 4. CDR1 and CDR2 (germline): LGHDT, YNNKEL (reference sequence). CDR3 sequence reads: CASSLDRGATEAFF. The CDR3 region has the DNA TGTGCCAGCAGCCTCGACAGGGGGGCCACTGAAGCTTTCTTT.

The rearrangement uses TRBV28 and TRBJ1-2; no definite D call. This CDR3 contains 15 residues. Germline V gives CDR1 MDHEN, CDR2 SYDVKM. V was cut by 5 bases and J by 4 bases, with 17 bases left in between. The CDR3 DNA sequence: TGTGCCAGCAGTCTCCTTCTGGGAGGAGGCTATGGCTACACCTTC. Translation gives CASSLLLGGGYGYTF.

This rearrangement joins TRBV11-2 to TRBJ1-5; D gene unclear. CDR1 SGHAT and CDR2 FQNNGV come from the germline V gene. Trimming left V 0 bases short and J 4 bases short, with 4 bases between. The CDR3 spans 13 residues. DNA of the CDR3: TGTGCCAGCAGCTTAGAGAGAAATCAGCCCCAGCATTTT. Protein: CASSLERNQPQHF.

The V gene is TRBV10-3, the J gene TRBJ2-3, with TRBD2 identical over 7 bases. CDR3 length: 14 amino acids. The germline CDR1 and CDR2 sequences are ENHRY and SYGVKD. Trimming at V came to 6 bases and at J to 1 base, leaving 4 bases not matched to a gene. DNA of the CDR3: TGTGCCATCAGAGCGGGATTGGGCACAGATACGCAGTATTTT. This gives the protein CAIRAGLGTDTQYF.

The chain recombines TRBV9 with TRBJ2-7; maybe TRBD1 (6 bases). Deletions cut 0 bases from V and 0 bases from J, with 10 bases between. This CDR3 region has 15 residues. Germline V gives CDR1 SGDLS, CDR2 YYNGEE. CDR3 coding DNA: TGTGCCAGCAGCGTAGGACAGGCAAACTCCTACGAGCAGTACTTC. Protein product: CASSVGQANSYEQYF.

CDR3 sequence reads: CASGWGQSGETQYF. The DNA of the CDR3 is TGTGCTAGTGGTTGGGGACAGTCGGGAGAGACCCAGTACTTC. The J gene is TRBJ2-5, the V gene TRBV12-5; 7 bases line up with TRBD1. This CDR3 comprises 14 residues. The ends lost 4 bases at V and 4 bases at J; junction bases unmatched: 6. The V gene's germline CDR1 is LGHNT and CDR2 FRNRAP.

The chain recombines TRBV6-6 with TRBJ2-1; TRBD2 agrees at 9 bases. Trimming took 7 bases from V and 9 from J; bases not matched to a gene: 16. The CDR3 sequence is 16 residues long. In germline, CDR1 is MNHNY, CDR2 SVGAGI (reference sequence). CDR3 residues: CASTNPRAGGGSEQFF. Here the CDR3 DNA reads TGTGCCAGCACGAACCCGAGGGCGGGAGGGGGGAGTGAGCAGTTCTTC.

The rearrangement uses TRBV19 and TRBJ2-4; 9 bases align to TRBD1. This CDR3 has 14 residues. The V and J ends lost 8 bases and 3 bases, in that order; junction bases with no gene match: 5. Germline V gene data show CDR1 as LNHDA and CDR2 as SQIVND (reference sequence). The CDR3 sequence is CASADRGDKNIQYF. As DNA, the CDR3 is TGTGCCAGTGCGGACAGGGGAGACAAAAACATTCAGTACTTC. The variable domain in full, with the rest retrieved from reference TRBV19 and TRBJ2-4, is DGGITQSPKYLFRKEGQNVTLSCEQNLNHDAMYWYRQDPGQGLRLIYYSQIVNDFQKGDIAEGYSVSREKKESFPLTVTSAQKNPTAFYLCASADRGDKNIQYFGAGTRLSVL.